This T cell receptor beta chain appears in the sequencing data of a study of post-analysis software for immune sequencing data. Study outcomes and limitations: Patients carried several TRBV segments more frequently than controls did, and TRBV5-6, TRBV5-1 and TRBV20-1 were among them.

Germline CDR1 LNHNV, CDR2 YYDKDF (reference sequence). The ends were cut back, 4 bases at V and 1 base at J, with 13 bases in the middle. This CDR3 spans 15 amino acids. A word on this clonotype: The antigen is unknown.

Unique molecular identifiers were carried by the TCR beta cDNA libraries. In TCRdb, the PCR reads were re-called with MiXCR into one record per CDR3 protein. In the table there are about 540,000 distinct CDR3 sequences, around 31% of which are singletons. Sequences were obtained from blood. The chain couples TRBV15 to TRBJ1-1; weak D call: TRBD1 (6 bases). The receptor's source is a girl younger than 18 with multiple sclerosis. CDR3 sequence: CATSTGGQPNTEAFF. CDR3 coding DNA: TGTGCCACCAGCACCGGGGGGCAGCCGAACACTGAAGCTTTCTTT. The full variable domain, rest sourced from reference TRBV15 and TRBJ1-1, is DAMVIQNPRYQVTQFGKPVTLSCSQTLNHNVMYWYQQKSSQAPKLLFHYYDKDFNNEADTPDNFQSRRPNTSFCFLDIRSPGLGDTAMYLCATSTGGQPNTEAFFGQGTRLTVV.